The rows below give T cell receptor beta chains drawn from one sample of a study of technical replicates of blood from a handful of donors. Only in-frame clones appear in the TCRdb table, and some are missing; sequencing was by immunoSEQ multiplex PCR. This sample carries tens of thousands of clones, about 91% of them seen once, and the ten largest clones take about 0.4%. The sample was T cells isolated from PBMCs. The receptor set was obtained from a human donor in good health. Some clones in this sample may be carry-over from other donors' samples. The CDR3 runs from the conserved cysteine through the conserved F or W. Not all rows give a size; the values are once, few, many and, for expanded clones, a class.

clone_size,j_call,v_call,cdr3_aa
-,TRBJ1-1,TRBV30,CAWGGDRFMNTEAFF
-,TRBJ2-1,TRBV7-9,CASSFTSSYNEQFF
once,TRBJ1-1,TRBV4-3,CASSLLVGTANTEAFF
-,TRBJ2-2,TRBV29-1,CSVEFLQQNTGELFF
-,TRBJ2-2,TRBV2,CASTNTGELFF
-,TRBJ2-7,TRBV19,CASSTHSVYEQYF
once,TRBJ1-1,TRBV6-1,CASSQSGAPEAFF
-,TRBJ2-1,TRBV5-6,CASSFRDRANEQFF
-,TRBJ1-1,TRBV4-1,CASRPTAMNTEAFF
-,TRBJ2-1,TRBV28,CASSFRQDPYNEQFF
-,TRBJ1-2,TRBV5-4,CASSLDISGGYTF
-,TRBJ1-1,TRBV15,CATSRDRGNTEAFF
-,TRBJ1-3,TRBV5-1,CASSLVATGDMGNTIYF
-,TRBJ2-1,TRBV29-1,CSVDGTSGGSYNEQFF
-,TRBJ2-2,TRBV5-4,CASSGGLAENTGELFF
-,TRBJ1-1,TRBV6-5,CASSLIGGTEAFF
-,TRBJ2-1,TRBV4-1,CASSQAPASYNEQFF
-,TRBJ2-5,TRBV18,CASSPGQGAGETQYF
-,TRBJ2-1,TRBV28,CASSPLYSVQKYNEQFF
-,TRBJ2-7,TRBV11-3,CASSLGGGTYEQYF
-,TRBJ1-4,TRBV27,CASSFRQKLFF
-,TRBJ1-1,TRBV6-1,CASSALEVTEAFF
-,TRBJ2-3,TRBV7-8,CASFGLAGRSTDTQYF
-,TRBJ2-1,TRBV6-1,CASSEMSSGEQFF
-,TRBJ1-2,TRBV27,CASSLGAGAPGGYTF
-,TRBJ1-1,TRBV15,CATSIRQERDTEAFF
-,TRBJ2-5,TRBV11-1,CASSLEALAGQETQYF
-,TRBJ1-2,TRBV6-1,CASTPWEGRYTF
-,TRBJ2-3,TRBV9,CASSVWTSGITDTQYF
once,TRBJ2-5,TRBV2,CASRLGLAKETQYF
-,TRBJ1-2,TRBV27,CASSLYGDSYGYTF
-,TRBJ2-4,TRBV7-9,CASSAGGTKNIQYF
-,TRBJ1-1,TRBV6-5,CASRNDRDNTEAFF
-,TRBJ2-1,TRBV19,CASSTKTSIHEQFF
-,TRBJ2-7,TRBV6-1,CASSEAGTAYEQYF
-,TRBJ1-1,TRBV4-2,CASSQEGFGGGGRTEAFF
once,TRBJ1-1,TRBV19,CASSPGQLNTEAFF
-,TRBJ1-1,TRBV4-1,CASSQDQGVANTEAFF
-,TRBJ1-5,TRBV27,CASSVQANQPQHF
-,TRBJ2-7,TRBV28,CASSPEGQGDGEQYF
-,TRBJ2-5,TRBV5-1,CASSSQGLPTYQETQYF
-,TRBJ2-7,TRBV28,CASSLRYEQYF
-,TRBJ1-5,TRBV6-5,CASGQQRNSNQPQHF
-,TRBJ1-2,TRBV10-3,CAISGTGVASGYTF
-,TRBJ2-2,TRBV15,CATRPGQNTGELFF
few,TRBJ2-3,TRBV9,CASSVGLAGVADTQYF
-,TRBJ1-4,TRBV19,CASKNRATNEKLFF
once,TRBJ1-5,TRBV6-5,CASSSDRGRNQPQHF
-,TRBJ2-7,TRBV6-6,CASSYLPSGSYEQYF
-,TRBJ1-1,TRBV19,CASRERGLTEAFF